This TCR beta chain stems from a study of T cell repertoires in cytomegalovirus infection. Study-wide results and caveats: Carriers of CMV plus the relevant HLA were identified by cumulative public TCR beta family frequency. Clonotype analysis showed dominance of the ex vivo response by HLA-C-restricted CMV-specific TCR beta clonotypes.

TCRdb redid the calling of the reads with MiXCR, one entry per CDR3 protein. Of 800,000 to 950,000 distinct CDR3 sequences in the sample, around a third were seen once. The germline V gene encodes CDR1 SGHAT and CDR2 FQNNGV. The CDR3 length is 13 residues. V was shortened by 8 bases and J by 4 bases, with 12 bases between the two germline ends. Concerning this clonotype: As yet, its antigen is unknown.

The chain joins TRBV11-2 to TRBJ2-1; D might be TRBD1 or TRBD2, each matching 5 bases. This material consisted of cultured CD8+ T cells from PBMCs, taken from culture after CMV antigen stimulation. The receptor was isolated from a human donor in good health (CMV status not recorded). Some clones in this sample may be carry-over from other donors' samples. This CDR3 is CASGRDPYNEQFF. CDR3 in DNA: TGTGCCAGCGGCCGGGACCCTTACAATGAGCAGTTCTTC.